One sample yielded the 5 T cell receptor beta chains listed below, sequenced in a study of T cells in localized non-small cell lung cancer. This table comes from immunoSEQ multiplex PCR, and its TCRdb copy is limited to in-frame clones, with some not included. Here the sample spans under 15,000 clones, around 83% being singletons. The material was peripheral blood, obtained before any cancer treatment. The origin of the receptors is a male donor aged 60 or over with stage I lung adenocarcinoma.

The genes are TRBV19 and TRBJ1-2, with no clear D. The CDR3 is 15 amino acids. In germline, CDR1 is LNHDA, CDR2 SQIVND (reference sequence). Trimming left V 3 bases short and J 2 bases short, with 13 bases between. For the CDR3, the DNA is TGTGCCAGTAGTATGGTTAGGCAGAGAAACTATGGCTACACCTTC. Amino acids: CASSMVRQRNYGYTF.

The V gene is TRBV2, the J gene TRBJ2-7; tentatively, D is TRBD2 (7 bases). The V gene lost 11 bases and the J gene lost 6 bases, with 14 bases spanning the gap. CDR1 SNHLY and CDR2 FYNNEI come from the germline V gene. The CDR3 runs 11 residues. The CDR3 region is CAGGRETEQYF. In nucleotides, the CDR3 is TGTGCCGGGGGGCGGGAGACCGAGCAGTACTTC.

The gene calls are TRBV15 and TRBJ1-1, with D unclear. The CDR3 runs to 14 residues. The V gene lost 0 bases and the J gene lost 7 bases, with 12 bases spanning the gap. Looked up from germline, CDR1 is LNHNV and CDR2 is YYDKDF (reference sequence). The CDR3 nucleotides read TGTGCCACCAGCAGAGAGATACGATCAATTGAAGCTTTCTTT. It codes for CATSREIRSIEAFF.

By sample share, this clone is large. The gene calls are TRBV11-2 and TRBJ1-2; a weak D match, TRBD1 (5 bases). CDR3 length: 14 residues. Trimming stripped 1 base from V and 12 bases from J, with 18 bases between. Germline V gene sequence: CDR1 SGHAT, CDR2 FQNNGV. The CDR3 loop is CASSLGAGTATHTF. The DNA of the CDR3 is TGTGCCAGCAGCTTAGGGGCCGGGACGGCTACCCACACCTTC.

The chain uses TRBV29-1 and TRBJ2-5, with 7 bases aligning to TRBD2. Germline trimming cut 4 bases from V and 1 base from J; bases unmatched to any gene: 6. Germline V gene lookup returns CDR1 SQVTM and CDR2 ANQGSEA. The length of the CDR3 is 14 residues. CDR3 DNA: TGCAGCGTTGCCGAGGGGAGGGCCCAAGAGACCCAGTACTTC. It yields the protein CSVAEGRAQETQYF.